This entry lists 20 T cell receptor beta chains sequenced from one sample in a study of Ad26.COV2.S vaccination and SARS-CoV-2 variants. Treatment defined: 19 received Ad26.COV2.S at low or high dose, single or two shots; about 5 received placebo; per-sample allocation not given. Samples analyzed were those drawn on day 63 after the first vaccine or placebo injection. TCRdb's copy holds only in-frame clones and misses some; the assay was immunoSEQ multiplex PCR. The sample has hundreds of thousands of clones, 90% seen once. Sequenced material: peripheral blood, taken in a trial of Ad26.COV2.S vaccine versus placebo. These receptors were collected from a person between 18 and 59 years old who received the Ad26.COV2.S COVID-19 vaccine or a placebo.

J is TRBJ1-3 and V is TRBV30; 7 bases are a match to TRBD1. With 4 bases clipped from V and 4 bases from J, the junction kept 10 bases outside the gene matches. The CDR3 spans 15 residues. Germline loops: CDR1 GTSNPN, CDR2 SVGIG (reference sequence). As DNA, the CDR3 is TGTGCCTGGACCGGTGGCAGGGGGACCGGAAACACCATATATTTT. Protein sequence: CAWTGGRGTGNTIYF.

The CDR3 sequence: CASNRGENTGELFF. The CDR3, as DNA: TGCGCCAGCAACAGGGGCGAGAACACCGGGGAGCTGTTTTTT. The chain links TRBV4-1 to TRBJ2-2; TRBD1 agrees at 7 bases. The germline V gene has CDR1 MGHRA and CDR2 YSYEKL. The CDR3 consists of 14 residues. J lost 1 base, V lost 7 bases, and 3 bases had no gene match.

J is TRBJ2-7 and V is TRBV27; TRBD2 agrees at 8 bases. The CDR3 runs 13 residues. Germline CDR1 reads MNHEY; CDR2 reads SMNVEV (reference sequence). V was clipped by 7 bases and J by 1 base; unmatched bases: 3. CDR3 sequence reads: CASMGGGSYEQYF. CDR3 nucleotide sequence: TGTGCCAGCATGGGCGGGGGGTCCTACGAGCAGTACTTC.

The chain recombines TRBV5-1 with TRBJ2-7; 9 bases are shared with TRBD2. The CDR3 consists of 14 residues. The ends lost 4 bases at V and 4 bases at J; junction bases unmatched: 6. Per germline, CDR1 SGHRS and CDR2 YFSETQ. The CDR3 protein is CASSRGTSRYEQYF. CDR3 DNA: TGCGCCAGCAGCCGAGGGACTAGCAGGTACGAGCAGTACTTC.

The rearrangement uses TRBV4-3 and TRBJ2-5; perhaps TRBD2 as D (6 bases). V was cut by 0 bases and J by 5 bases, with 13 bases left in between. The CDR3 totals 15 residues. The germline CDR1 and CDR2 sequences are LGHNA and YSLEER. The CDR3 protein is CASSQDGGVAETQYF. The CDR3 coding sequence is TGCGCCAGCAGCCAAGACGGAGGGGTGGCTGAGACCCAGTACTTC.

This clone has just a few counts. The V gene is TRBV2, the J gene TRBJ1-6, with 8 bases lining up with TRBD1. CDR1 is SNHLY, CDR2 FYNNEI, per germline. The junction had 4 bases not matched to a gene; V was cut back by 2 bases and J by 10 bases. The CDR3 loop spans 14 amino acids. Here the CDR3 reads CASSERTGNSPLHF. In DNA form, the CDR3 reads TGTGCCAGCAGTGAACGGACAGGGAACTCACCCCTCCACTTT.

This clone was counted only a few times. The chain combines TRBV6-5 with TRBJ1-6; D is unresolved. V lost 7 bases, J lost 8 bases, and 6 bases lay in between. CDR1 and CDR2 from the germline V gene are MNHEY and SVGAGI. The CDR3 length is 11 residues. CDR3 residues: CASNRDSPLHF. The CDR3 DNA follows: TGTGCCAGCAACCGGGATTCACCCCTCCACTTT.

The CDR3 region is CASSVATGREGPNNNEQFF. CDR3 bases: TGTGCCAGCAGCGTAGCTACCGGGCGGGAGGGCCCGAATAACAATGAGCAGTTCTTC. The chain combines TRBV9 with TRBJ2-1; 9 bases align to TRBD2. With 0 bases clipped from V and 5 bases from J, the junction kept 15 bases outside the gene matches. Germline V gene lookup returns CDR1 SGDLS and CDR2 YYNGEE. The CDR3 is 19 residues long.

The chain couples TRBV21-1 to TRBJ2-7. TRBV21-1 is classified as a pseudogene. The CDR3 covers 15 residues. The CDR3 is CASSLTRPGRYEQYF. CDR3 coding DNA: TGTGCCAGCAGCCTTACCAGACCGGGACGCTACGAGCAGTACTTC.

The V gene is TRBV25-1, the J gene TRBJ1-3; 7 nucleotides line up with TRBD1. The CDR3 covers 15 residues. Germline loops: CDR1 MGHDK, CDR2 SYGVNS. V shed 4 bases and J 0 bases; nucleotides not matched to a gene: 3. In DNA, the CDR3 is TGTGCCAGCAGTGGGGGACAGAACTCTGGAAACACCATATATTTT. Amino acid sequence: CASSGGQNSGNTIYF.

The V and J genes are TRBV11-2 and TRBJ2-3, with TRBD1 matching over 9 bases. Germline trimming cut 6 bases from V and 2 bases from J; bases unmatched to any gene: 9. The germline gives CDR1 SGHAT, CDR2 FQNNGV. There are 16 residues in the CDR3. CDR3 in DNA: TGTGCCAGCAGTTTCGGAGGGACAGGGATCACAGATACGCAGTATTTT. It translates to CASSFGGTGITDTQYF.

The chain joins TRBV19 to TRBJ2-1, with 8 bases identical to TRBD2. With V trimmed by 1 base and J by 7 bases, 6 bases remained unmatched. Germline lookup yields CDR1 LNHDA and CDR2 SQIVND (reference sequence). CDR3 size: 15 residues. CDR3 sequence (DNA): TGTGCCAGTAGTATAGTCGATAGCGGGAATAATGAGCAGTTCTTC. It yields the protein CASSIVDSGNNEQFF.

The chain joins TRBV7-3 to TRBJ1-3; tentatively, D is TRBD1 (6 bases). Trimming removed 3 bases at V and 8 bases at J, with 32 bases between. Looked up from germline, CDR1 is SGHTA and CDR2 is FQGTGA. CDR3 length equals 20 residues. In DNA, the CDR3 is TGTGCCAGCAGCTTGTGTCGGAAACCTCCGGGACACACTCCCGAAGACACCATATATTTT. This gives the protein CASSLCRKPPGHTPEDTIYF. Full variable domain (missing parts from reference TRBV7-3 and TRBJ1-3): GAGVSQTPSNKVTEKGKYVELRCDPISGHTALYWYRQSLGQGPEFLIYFQGTGAADDSGLPNDRFFAVRPEGSVSTLKIQRTERGDSAVYLCASSLCRKPPGHTPEDTIYFGEGSWLTVV.

The rearrangement links TRBV30 to TRBJ1-3; 7 positions match TRBD1. The CDR3 has 17 amino acids. With 2 bases clipped from V and 0 bases from J, the junction kept 10 bases outside the gene matches. Germline V CDR1 and CDR2: GTSNPN, SVGIG (reference sequence). The CDR3 loop reads CAWSHTGDSLSGNTIYF. DNA for the CDR3: TGTGCCTGGAGTCATACAGGGGATTCCCTCTCTGGAAACACCATATATTTT.

The chain is built from TRBV4-1 and TRBJ1-1; TRBD1 matches 8 bases. The CDR3 covers 20 residues. V was pared by 1 base and J by 3 bases, with 19 bases of the junction left unmatched. CDR1 is MGHRA, CDR2 YSYEKL, per germline. This CDR3 reads CASSQVGLRTGPLGDTEAFF. CDR3 sequence (DNA): TGCGCCAGCAGCCAAGTGGGGCTAAGGACAGGGCCTCTCGGAGACACTGAAGCTTTCTTT.

The V call is TRBV6-2 or TRBV6-3, the J call TRBJ2-5; 9 positions match TRBD2. Germline CDR1 and CDR2: MNHEY and SVGEGT. The CDR3 spans 16 residues. V lost 2 bases, J lost 5 bases, and 9 bases stayed unmatched. The CDR3 reads CASSYPAGGVRETQYF. CDR3 sequence (DNA): TGTGCCAGCAGTTACCCCGCGGGAGGGGTCCGTGAGACCCAGTACTTC.

The chain links TRBV6-6 to TRBJ2-1, with 9 bases lining up with TRBD2. Germline CDR1 and CDR2: MNHNY and SVGAGI (reference sequence). V was pared by 2 bases and J by 8 bases, with 10 bases of the junction left unmatched. This CDR3 has 16 amino acids. The CDR3 region has the DNA TGTGCCAGCAGTTACGGCTGGGCTAGCGGGATCGATGAGCAGTTCTTC. This codes for CASSYGWASGIDEQFF.

In its sample, this clone was seen a few times. V is TRBV9 and J is TRBJ2-7; D possibly corresponds to TRBD2 (6 bases). V was clipped by 9 bases and J by 3 bases, with 28 bases between them. Germline values: CDR1 SGDLS, CDR2 YYNGEE. This CDR3 spans 17 amino acids. The CDR3 coding sequence is TGTGCCACATTTTGCGGGACCGCCGAGGGGCGCTACTACGAGCAGTACTTC. This encodes CATFCGTAEGRYYEQYF.

The genes are TRBV3-1 (or the pseudogene TRBV3-2) and TRBJ2-7, with D possibly being TRBD2 (5 bases). Per germline, CDR1 LGHDT and CDR2 YNNKEL (reference sequence). Trimming pared 0 bases from V and 0 bases from J, leaving 12 bases between. The CDR3 extends over 16 amino acids. For the CDR3, the DNA is TGTGCCAGCAGCCAAGAATTGGGCGGGCGCTCCTACGAGCAGTACTTC. Protein product: CASSQELGGRSYEQYF.

V and J are TRBV5-1 and TRBJ2-7; D is ambiguous. This CDR3 is 16 amino acids long. The V gene's germline CDR1 is SGHRS and CDR2 YFSETQ. The V and J ends lost 0 bases and 0 bases respectively, with 13 bases between them. CDR3 amino acids: CASSLESDFFSYEQYF. CDR3 coding DNA: TGCGCCAGCAGCTTGGAGTCTGACTTTTTCTCCTACGAGCAGTACTTC.